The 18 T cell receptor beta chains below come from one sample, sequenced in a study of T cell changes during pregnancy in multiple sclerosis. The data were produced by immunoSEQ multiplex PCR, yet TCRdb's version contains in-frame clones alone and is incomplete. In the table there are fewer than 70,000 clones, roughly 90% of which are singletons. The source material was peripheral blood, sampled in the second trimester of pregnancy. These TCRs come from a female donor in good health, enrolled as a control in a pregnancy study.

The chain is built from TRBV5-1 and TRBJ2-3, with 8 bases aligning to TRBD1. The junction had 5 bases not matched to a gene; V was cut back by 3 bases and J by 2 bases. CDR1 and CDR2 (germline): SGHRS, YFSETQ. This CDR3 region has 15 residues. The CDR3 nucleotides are TGCGCCAGCAGCTGGGGGACAGGATCCACAGATACGCAGTATTTT. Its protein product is CASSWGTGSTDTQYF. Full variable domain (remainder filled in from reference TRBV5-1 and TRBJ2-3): KAGVTQTPRYLIKTRGQQVTLSCSPISGHRSVSWYQQTPGQGLQFLFEYFSETQRNKGNFPGRFSGRQFSNSRSEMNVSTLELGDSALYLCASSWGTGSTDTQYFGPGTRLTVL.

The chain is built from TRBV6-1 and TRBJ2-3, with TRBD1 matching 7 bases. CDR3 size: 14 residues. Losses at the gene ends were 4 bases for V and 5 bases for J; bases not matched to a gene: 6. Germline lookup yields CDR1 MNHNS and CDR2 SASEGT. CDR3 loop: CASSAGTAEDTQYF. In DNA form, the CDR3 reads TGTGCCAGCAGTGCGGGGACAGCTGAAGATACGCAGTATTTT.

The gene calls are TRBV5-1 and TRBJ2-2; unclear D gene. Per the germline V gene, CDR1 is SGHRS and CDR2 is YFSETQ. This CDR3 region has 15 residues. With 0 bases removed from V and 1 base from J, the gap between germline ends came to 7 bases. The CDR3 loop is CASSLVPGNTGELFF. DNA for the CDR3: TGCGCCAGCAGCTTGGTTCCGGGGAACACCGGGGAGCTGTTTTTT.

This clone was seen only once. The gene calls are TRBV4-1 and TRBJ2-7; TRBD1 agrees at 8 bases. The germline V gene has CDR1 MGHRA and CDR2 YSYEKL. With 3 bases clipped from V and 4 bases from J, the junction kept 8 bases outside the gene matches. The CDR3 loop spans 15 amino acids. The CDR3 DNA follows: TGCGCCAGCAGCCAGGGACAGGATTGGATTTACGAGCAGTACTTC. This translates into CASSQGQDWIYEQYF.

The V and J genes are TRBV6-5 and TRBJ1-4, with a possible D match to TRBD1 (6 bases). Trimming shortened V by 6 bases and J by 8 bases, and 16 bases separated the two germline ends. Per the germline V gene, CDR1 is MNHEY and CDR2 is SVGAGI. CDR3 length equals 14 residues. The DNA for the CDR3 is TGTGCCAGCAGCTCCGGGACACGCCACGAAAAACTGTTTTTT. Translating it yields CASSSGTRHEKLFF.

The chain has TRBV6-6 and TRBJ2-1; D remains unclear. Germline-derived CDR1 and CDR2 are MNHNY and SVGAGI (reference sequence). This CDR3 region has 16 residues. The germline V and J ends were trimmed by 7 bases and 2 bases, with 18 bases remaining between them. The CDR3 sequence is CASTLASVPTYNEQFF. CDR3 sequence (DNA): TGTGCCAGCACCCTCGCCAGTGTCCCCACCTACAATGAGCAGTTCTTC.

CDR3 in amino acids: CSVRQGGGYTF. In DNA form, the CDR3 reads TGCAGCGTGAGACAGGGCGGTGGCTACACCTTC. This chain links TRBV29-1 with TRBJ1-2; 7 bases align to TRBD1. From germline, CDR1 is SQVTM and CDR2 ANQGSEA. The CDR3 has 11 residues. The V segment lost 6 bases and the J segment 7 bases; nucleotides outside the gene matches: 5.

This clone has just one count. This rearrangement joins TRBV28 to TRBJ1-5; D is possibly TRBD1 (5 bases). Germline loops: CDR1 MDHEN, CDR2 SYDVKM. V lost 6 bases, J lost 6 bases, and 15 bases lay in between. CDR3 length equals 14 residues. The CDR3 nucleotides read TGTGCCAGCAGGGCTGGCGGGGGTGGTCAGCCCCAGCATTTT. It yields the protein CASRAGGGGQPQHF.

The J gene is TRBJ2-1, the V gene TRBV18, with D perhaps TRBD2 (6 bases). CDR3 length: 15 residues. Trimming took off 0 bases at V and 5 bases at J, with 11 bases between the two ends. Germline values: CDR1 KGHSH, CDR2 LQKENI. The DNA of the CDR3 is TGTGCCAGCTCACCACCTAGCGGAGGAAACAATGAGCAGTTCTTC. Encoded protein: CASSPPSGGNNEQFF.

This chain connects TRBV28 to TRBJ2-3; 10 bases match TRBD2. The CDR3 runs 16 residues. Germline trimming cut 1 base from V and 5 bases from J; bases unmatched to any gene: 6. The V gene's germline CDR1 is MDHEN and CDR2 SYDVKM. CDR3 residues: CASSLSASGSGDTQYF. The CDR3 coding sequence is TGTGCCAGCAGTTTATCGGCTAGCGGGAGCGGAGATACGCAGTATTTT.

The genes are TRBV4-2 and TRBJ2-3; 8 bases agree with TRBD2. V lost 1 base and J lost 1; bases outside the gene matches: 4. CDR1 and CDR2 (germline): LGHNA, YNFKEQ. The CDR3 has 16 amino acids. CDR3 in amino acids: CASSQASGSGTDTQYF. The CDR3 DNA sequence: TGTGCCAGCAGCCAAGCGAGCGGGAGCGGCACAGATACGCAGTATTTT.

CDR3 bases: TGTGCCAGCAGCTCCGATGGGAGTAGTAAAAATGGCTACACCTTC. The encoded protein is CASSSDGSSKNGYTF. V is TRBV5-4 and J is TRBJ1-2; D gene ambiguous. Trimming cost V 3 bases and J 6 bases, with 18 bases left between them. This CDR3 is 15 amino acids long. Germline V gene sequence: CDR1 SGHNT, CDR2 YYREEE (reference sequence).

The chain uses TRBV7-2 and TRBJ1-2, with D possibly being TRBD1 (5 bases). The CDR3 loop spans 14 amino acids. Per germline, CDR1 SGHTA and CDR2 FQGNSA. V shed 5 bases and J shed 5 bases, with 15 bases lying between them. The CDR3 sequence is CASSLGRGGYGYTF. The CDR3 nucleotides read TGTGCCAGCAGCCTGGGACGTGGGGGGTATGGCTACACCTTC.

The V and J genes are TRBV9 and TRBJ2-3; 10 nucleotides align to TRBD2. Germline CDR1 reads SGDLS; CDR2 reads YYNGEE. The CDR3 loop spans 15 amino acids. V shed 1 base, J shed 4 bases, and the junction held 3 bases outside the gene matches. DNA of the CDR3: TGTGCCAGCAGCGTAACACTAGCGGGATCAGATACGCAGTATTTT. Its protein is CASSVTLAGSDTQYF.

Written as DNA, the CDR3 is TGTGCCAGCAATCGAGACAGGGCGGGCGAGCAGTACTTC. Its translation is CASNRDRAGEQYF. This chain connects TRBV28 to TRBJ2-7, with TRBD1 matching over 7 bases. The CDR3 runs to 13 residues. CDR1 and CDR2 from the germline V gene are MDHEN and SYDVKM. Trimming took 7 bases from V and 6 from J; bases not matched to a gene: 9.

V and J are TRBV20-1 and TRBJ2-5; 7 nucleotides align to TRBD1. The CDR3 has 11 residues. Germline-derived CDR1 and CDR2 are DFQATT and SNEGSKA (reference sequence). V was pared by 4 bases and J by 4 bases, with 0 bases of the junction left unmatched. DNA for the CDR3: TGCAGTGCTAACAGGGGAGAGACCCAGTACTTC. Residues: CSANRGETQYF.

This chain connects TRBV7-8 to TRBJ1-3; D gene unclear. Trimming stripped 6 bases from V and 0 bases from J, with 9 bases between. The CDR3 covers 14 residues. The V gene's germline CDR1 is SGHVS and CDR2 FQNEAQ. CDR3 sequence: CASSHEASGNTIYF. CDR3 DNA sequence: TGTGCCAGCAGTCATGAGGCCTCTGGAAACACCATATATTTT.

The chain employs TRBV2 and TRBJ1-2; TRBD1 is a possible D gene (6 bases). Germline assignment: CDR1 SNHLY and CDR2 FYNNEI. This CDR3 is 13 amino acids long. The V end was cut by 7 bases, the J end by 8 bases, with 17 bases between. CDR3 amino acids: CASTGTNSGGYTF. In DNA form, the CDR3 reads TGTGCCAGCACCGGGACAAATAGTGGGGGCTACACCTTC.